This T cell receptor (beta chain) was observed in a study of T cells in Graves' hyperthyroidism and ophthalmopathy. This CDR3 spans 15 amino acids. Trimming pared 0 bases from V and 6 bases from J, leaving 12 bases between. Germline V gives CDR1 MGHRA, CDR2 YSYEKL. A Clinical Activity Score of at least 3, a NOSPECS grade of at least 4 and a duration under 3 months were recorded in the ophthalmopathy patients. Details on this clonotype: What it binds is not known.

General study points: Onset of ophthalmopathy came a median roughly 6.9 months after the model predicted it. Appearing also in blood were most of the thyroid clonotypes expanded above 0.001.

What was amplified from RNA transcripts were TCR beta CDR3 regions. When the TCR CDR3 underwent first-round RT-PCR, the HTBI primer set was used. TCRdb analysed the multiplex PCR reads with MiXCR anew, one entry per CDR3 protein. This table has approximately 400,000 distinct CDR3 sequences, 14% appearing once. The source of this sequence is a woman aged 25 to 39 with Graves' ophthalmopathy. The V gene is TRBV4-1, the J gene TRBJ2-4; tentatively, D is TRBD1 (6 bases). The sequenced sample was blood. This CDR3 is CASSQEATGRNIQYF. In nucleotides, the CDR3 is TGCGCCAGCAGCCAAGAAGCCACAGGGCGAAACATTCAGTACTTC.